These 27 T cell receptor beta chains came from one sample sequenced in a study of immune characterization of retroperitoneal liposarcoma. From the PCR reads, TCRdb called clonotypes with MiXCR, one entry per CDR3 protein. The table lists 9,500 to 14,000 distinct CDR3 sequences, 50% of them singletons, with 10% in the top ten. The sample comprised tumor tissue. All receptors derive from a female donor with retroperitoneal liposarcoma.

This clonotype qualifies as medium-sized. The chain combines TRBV6-1 with TRBJ2-1, with D hard to call. Trimming stripped 3 bases from V and 0 bases from J, with 15 bases between. The CDR3 has 17 amino acids. From germline, CDR1 is MNHNS and CDR2 SASEGT. This CDR3 reads CASSDPSTRNSYNEQFF. The CDR3, as DNA: TGTGCCAGCAGTGACCCGTCAACCCGAAACTCCTACAATGAGCAGTTCTTC.

CDR3 in amino acids: CASRGGGLFEKLFF. The CDR3 nucleotides read TGTGCCAGCAGAGGAGGGGGGCTTTTTGAAAAACTGTTTTTT. The chain carries TRBV28 and TRBJ1-4, with D possibly TRBD1 on 6 matching bases. In germline, CDR1 is MDHEN, CDR2 SYDVKM. This CDR3 region has 14 residues. The V end lost 6 bases, the J end lost 7 bases, and 15 bases lay between the germline ends.

This clonotype is judged medium-sized. The chain recombines TRBV6-1 with TRBJ2-5; possible D gene TRBD2, 5 bases. CDR1 is MNHNS and CDR2 is SASEGT in the germline V gene. This CDR3 is built from 12 residues. V was clipped by 8 bases and J by 13 bases, with 20 bases between them. CDR3 bases: TGTGCCAGCGGCCCGGCTGGGGAGCTACCGTACTTC. Amino acid sequence: CASGPAGELPYF.

In this sample, this clonotype is medium-sized. CDR3 loop: CASSLRGGGYEQYF. The CDR3 DNA sequence: TGTGCCAGCAGTCTGCGCGGGGGGGGCTACGAGCAGTACTTC. This sequence joins TRBV6-1 and TRBJ2-5, with 9 nucleotides matching TRBD2. The assigned J gene may be wrong: the sequence end matches TRBJ2-7 better. The CDR3 covers 14 residues. Germline V gives CDR1 MNHNS, CDR2 SASEGT.

This clonotype was detected only a few times. The chain combines TRBV6-1 with TRBJ2-5; D might be TRBD2 (5 bases). The V gene lost 6 bases and the J gene lost 1 base, with 6 bases spanning the gap. Germline CDR1 is MNHNS and CDR2 is SASEGT. CDR3 length: 12 amino acids. In nucleotides, the CDR3 is TGTGCCAGCAGCCGGGGCCAAGAGACCCAGTACTTC. It specifies CASSRGQETQYF.

In this sample, this clonotype is medium-sized (0.01 to 0.1%). The chain has TRBV6-6 and TRBJ1-6; D is ambiguous. Germline values: CDR1 MNHNY, CDR2 SVGAGI (reference sequence). With 2 bases removed from V and 8 bases from J, the gap between germline ends came to 10 bases. The CDR3 totals 14 residues. The CDR3, as DNA: TGTGCCAGCAGTTACCGGGAGGCGGATTCACCCCTCCACTTT. Translation gives CASSYREADSPLHF.

This clonotype was seen a few times. This chain joins TRBV6-1 and TRBJ1-2, with 8 bases matching TRBD1. The CDR3 has 14 residues. Germline V gives CDR1 MNHNS, CDR2 SASEGT. V trimming: 6 bases; J trimming: 4 bases; junction bases outside the gene matches: 7. The DNA of the CDR3 is TGTGCCAGCAGGCCAGGGGGCTTTAGCTATGGCTACACCTTC. Its translation is CASRPGGFSYGYTF.

The table lists this clonotype with a few counts. J is TRBJ2-1 and V is TRBV6-1; perhaps TRBD2 as D (5 bases). Germline CDR1 and CDR2: MNHNS and SASEGT. CDR3 length equals 14 residues. V was clipped by 3 bases and J by 4 bases, with 10 bases between them. The CDR3 DNA is TGTGCCAGCAGTGAGACTATAAGTTACAATGAGCAGTTCTTC. It specifies CASSETISYNEQFF.

Notes on this clonotype: This sequence may be a read error, since a much larger clone differs from it by one base. The genes are TRBV6-5 and TRBJ2-1; D assignment may be TRBD1 or TRBD2 (5 bases each). With the DNA end fitting TRBJ2-5 better, the J assignment may be wrong. CDR1 is MNHEY, CDR2 SVGAGI, per germline. The CDR3 runs 16 residues. DNA of the CDR3: TGTGCCAGCAGTTACTCGGCCGGGGCTCACCAAGAGACCCAGTACTTC. Translating gives CASSYSAGAHQETQYF.

This clonotype was seen only once. The chain recombines TRBV12-5 with TRBJ2-1; D is undetermined. V lost 5 bases and J lost 10, with 15 bases in between. This CDR3 is built from 13 residues. From germline, CDR1 is LGHNT and CDR2 FRNRAP. Here the CDR3 reads CASGVSVSNEQFF. In nucleotides, the CDR3 is TGTGCTAGTGGTGTGTCGGTTTCCAACGAGCAGTTCTTC. Filled out from reference TRBV12-5 and TRBJ2-1, the complete variable domain reads DARVTQTPRHKVTEMGQEVTMRCQPILGHNTVFWYRQTMMQGLELLAYFRNRAPLDDSGMPKDRFSAEMPDATLATLKIQPSEPRDSAVYFCASGVSVSNEQFFGPGTRLTVL.

This clonotype is termed medium-sized. The chain uses TRBV7-2 and TRBJ2-1; D is ambiguous. Trimming took off 2 bases at V and 13 bases at J, with 21 bases between the two ends. The CDR3 is made up of 15 amino acids. From germline, CDR1 is SGHTA and CDR2 FQGNSA. This CDR3 is CASSLIQLPGETQFF. DNA for the CDR3: TGTGCCAGCAGCTTAATCCAGCTCCCCGGAGAGACCCAGTTCTTC.

The V gene is TRBV11-3, the J gene TRBJ2-1; tentative D call: TRBD2 (5 bases). The ends were cut back, 5 bases at V and 7 bases at J, with 9 bases in the middle. Germline lookup yields CDR1 SGHNT and CDR2 YENEEA. The CDR3 runs 12 residues. CDR3 in DNA: TGTGCCAGCAGCATTACTAGGAATGAGCAGTTCTTC. Its translation: CASSITRNEQFF.

This clonotype was counted only a few times. The J gene is TRBJ2-5, the V gene TRBV11-3, with a possible D match to TRBD2 (7 bases). Germline CDR1 and CDR2: SGHNT and YENEEA. With 5 bases removed from V and 4 bases from J, the gap between germline ends came to 20 bases. The CDR3 has 16 amino acids. For the CDR3, the DNA is TGTGCCAGCAGCCACCTAGGTGGCGGGGGCCTAGAGACCCAGTACTTC. Protein sequence: CASSHLGGGGLETQYF. Full variable domain (rest looked up from reference TRBV11-3 and TRBJ2-5): EAGVVQSPRYKIIEKKQPVAFWCNPISGHNTLYWYLQNLGQGPELLIRYENEEAVDDSQLPKDRFSAERLKGVDSTLKIQPAELGDSAVYLCASSHLGGGGLETQYFGPGTRLLVL.

This rearrangement joins TRBV6-8 to TRBJ1-4, with D tentatively TRBD1 (5 bases). V was pared by 11 bases and J by 5 bases, with 12 bases between. Germline values: CDR1 MNHGY, CDR2 SAAAGT. This CDR3 has 12 residues. Here the CDR3 DNA reads TGTGCCTCTGGGAGGGACAATGAAAAACTGTTTTTT. Protein sequence: CASGRDNEKLFF.

This clonotype was recorded once. The rearrangement joins TRBV6-1 to TRBJ1-1; D may be TRBD1 (6 bases). V was trimmed by 8 bases and J by 3 bases, leaving 16 bases between them. Germline CDR1 and CDR2: MNHNS and SASEGT. This CDR3 has 14 amino acids. The CDR3 spells CASLRGGADTEAFF. The DNA for the CDR3 is TGTGCCAGCCTCCGAGGGGGGGCGGACACTGAAGCTTTCTTT.

Of note for this clonotype: Germline and junction disagree at one end, which may indicate a read error. J is TRBJ2-1 and V is TRBV7-7, with 9 bases matching TRBD2. CDR1 is SSHAT and CDR2 is FNYEAQ in the germline V gene (reference sequence). The CDR3 totals 15 residues. CDR3 nucleotides: TGTGCTAGCAGCTTAGGTAGCGGGAGTCTCAATGAGCAGTTCTTC. Translating it yields CASSLGSGSLNEQFF. The full variable domain, with the rest looked up from reference TRBV7-7 and TRBJ2-1, is GAGVSQSPRYKVTKRGQDVTLRCDPISSHATLYWYQQALGQGPEFLTYFNYEAQPDKSGLPSDRFSAERPEGSISTLTIQRTEQRDSAMYRCASSLGSGSLNEQFFGPGTRLTVL.

This clonotype was observed a few times. The chain joins TRBV6-1 to TRBJ2-5; 9 bases map to TRBD1. The end of the DNA is better explained by TRBJ2-7, so the J call may be wrong. From germline, CDR1 is MNHNS and CDR2 SASEGT. The length of the CDR3 is 14 residues. DNA of the CDR3: TGTGCCAGCAGTGCCGGGACAGGGCCCTACGAGCAGTACTTC. Its protein is CASSAGTGPYEQYF.

This clonotype was observed a single time. V is TRBV10-1 and J is TRBJ2-5; 7 bases map to TRBD2. Germline V gives CDR1 WNHNN, CDR2 SYGVQD (reference sequence). Losses at the gene ends were 6 bases for V and 0 bases for J; bases not matched to a gene: 25. There are 21 residues in the CDR3. The CDR3 DNA reads TGCGCCAGCAGCCCGACAGCACTTTCGGCTAGCGGAGCCCTGTACCAAGAGACCCAGTACTTC. Translating gives CASSPTALSASGALYQETQYF.

This clonotype was counted many times. This chain joins TRBV7-2 and TRBJ2-6; D is perhaps TRBD1 (6 bases). Germline V gene lookup returns CDR1 SGHTA and CDR2 FQGNSA. The V and J ends lost 5 bases and 4 bases respectively, with 18 bases between them. The CDR3 sequence is 17 residues long. The CDR3, as DNA: TGTGCCAGCAGCGTTACAGGGCCACTAACCGGGGCCAACGTCCTGACTTTC. It translates to CASSVTGPLTGANVLTF.

This sequence joins TRBV7-3 and TRBJ1-2, with D perhaps TRBD1 (5 bases). Germline CDR1 and CDR2: SGHTA and FQGTGA. V shed 1 base and J shed 4 bases, with 7 bases lying between them. The CDR3 is made up of 13 amino acids. CDR3 in DNA: TGTGCCAGCAGCTTAATCGGGGCCTATGGCTACACCTTC. Amino acid sequence: CASSLIGAYGYTF.

This clonotype appeared a single time. The chain joins TRBV12-3 or TRBV12-4 to TRBJ1-1, with a tentative D call TRBD1 (6 bases). CDR3 length: 12 residues. V dropped 3 bases and J dropped 11 bases, with 13 bases sitting between them. The CDR3 reads CASSLSGEEAFF. The DNA for the CDR3 is TGTGCCAGCAGTTTGTCAGGGGAGGAGGCTTTCTTT.

The chain carries TRBV7-6 and TRBJ2-5, with D unclear. The end of the DNA aligns better with TRBJ2-1, so the J call may be wrong. The CDR3 is 14 amino acids. CDR1 is SGHVS, CDR2 FNYEAQ, per germline. CDR3 sequence reads: CASSLGAANNEQFF. The CDR3 nucleotides read TGTGCCAGCAGCTTAGGGGCAGCCAACAATGAGCAGTTCTTC.

The V call is TRBV6-1, the J call TRBJ2-3; D is perhaps TRBD1 or TRBD2 (5 bases each). There are 17 residues in the CDR3. In germline, CDR1 is MNHNS, CDR2 SASEGT. Trimming stripped 1 base from V and 1 base from J, with 15 bases between. CDR3 protein: CASSEGDVLMRTDTQYF. The CDR3, as DNA: TGTGCCAGCAGTGAAGGGGACGTCTTAATGCGCACAGATACGCAGTATTTT.

CDR3 in amino acids: CASSFGNQETQYF. CDR3 in DNA: TGTGCCAGCAGTTTTGGCAACCAAGAGACCCAGTACTTC. The rearrangement uses TRBV27 and TRBJ2-4; no firm D call. With the DNA end fitting TRBJ2-5 better, the J assignment may be wrong. Germline V gene data show CDR1 as MNHEY and CDR2 as SMNVEV (reference sequence). CDR3 length: 13 amino acids.

At least ten counts were recorded for this clonotype. The genes are TRBV7-2 and TRBJ2-4; TRBD2 matches 9 bases. V was pared by 5 bases and J by 13 bases, with 12 bases of the junction left unmatched. CDR1 and CDR2 (germline): SGHTA, FQGNSA. The CDR3 consists of 14 residues. CDR3 sequence: CASSRGGALWEQYF. DNA of the CDR3: TGTGCCAGCAGCCGCGGGGGGGCCCTCTGGGAGCAGTACTTC.

This clonotype has a handful of counts. The chain links TRBV6-1 to TRBJ2-1; D perhaps matches TRBD1 (5 bases). This CDR3 has 14 amino acids. The germline V gene encodes CDR1 MNHNS and CDR2 SASEGT. V was pared by 7 bases and J by 10 bases, with 20 bases between. CDR3 sequence (DNA): TGTGCCAGCACACAGGCCCCTCTAATGATCGAGCAGTTCTTC. Encoded protein: CASTQAPLMIEQFF.

The chain employs TRBV6-1 and TRBJ2-3; 12 nucleotides agree with TRBD2. The J call is uncertain, as TRBJ2-5 better fits the DNA end. The germline gives CDR1 MNHNS, CDR2 SASEGT. This CDR3 spans 17 amino acids. The CDR3 bases are TGTGCCAGCAGTGAAGAACTAGCGGGGGGCACAAGTGAGACCCAGTACTTC. It specifies CASSEELAGGTSETQYF.